The rows below give T cell receptor beta chains drawn from one sample of a study of OX40 agonist ivuxolimab in advanced cancers. Produced via immunoSEQ multiplex PCR; TCRdb's table is partial and in-frame only. The sample carries tens of thousands of clones, 84% recorded once. The sample here was CD4+ or CD8+ T cells sorted from blood, taken in a trial of the OX40 agonist ivuxolimab. These receptors were collected from an adult with an advanced solid tumor such as melanoma, head and neck, liver or kidney cancer. The CDR3 runs from the conserved cysteine through the conserved F or W. Fields, in order: D gene, J gene, V gene, clone size, CDR3 protein, CDR3 DNA. D genes are given only for firm matches. Only part of the rows carry a size: once, few, many, or a class if the clone is expanded.

TRBD1 TRBJ2-1 TRBV6-5 NA CASSYVTGASNEQFF TGTGCCAGCAGTTACGTGACAGGGGCCTCCAATGAGCAGTTCTTC
NA TRBJ2-3 TRBV28 NA CASTPTGGADTQYF TGTGCCAGCACCCCTACCGGTGGGGCAGATACGCAGTATTTT
NA TRBJ1-1 TRBV5-6 NA CASSPDTYTEAFF TGTGCCAGCAGCCCCGACACCTACACTGAAGCTTTCTTT
NA TRBJ2-7 TRBV7-9 NA CASREREDGSYEQYF TGTGCCAGCAGGGAAAGGGAGGACGGCTCCTACGAGCAGTACTTC
TRBD2 TRBJ2-1 TRBV4-2 NA CASSQGASGLNEQFF TGTGCCAGCAGCCAAGGCGCTAGCGGGCTAAATGAGCAGTTCTTC
NA TRBJ2-2 TRBV5-5 NA CASSQDWNTGELFF TGTGCCAGCAGCCAAGACTGGAACACCGGGGAGCTGTTTTTT
TRBD2 TRBJ2-1 TRBV7-9 NA CASSLPRLAGLDEQFF TGTGCCAGCAGCCTCCCTCGTCTAGCGGGACTCGATGAGCAGTTCTTC
NA TRBJ1-1 TRBV6-5 NA CASSYYEGTEAFF TGTGCCAGCAGTTACTATGAGGGAACTGAAGCTTTCTTT
NA TRBJ2-1 TRBV6-5 NA CASSGTASYNEQFF TGTGCCAGCAGCGGAACGGCCTCCTACAATGAGCAGTTCTTC
TRBD2 TRBJ2-1 TRBV4-1 NA CASSQDLGLGEQFF TGCGCCAGCAGCCAAGATCTCGGACTAGGGGAGCAGTTCTTC
TRBD2 TRBJ2-3 TRBV7-9 NA CASSPTSGASTDTQYF TGTGCCAGCAGCCCGACTAGCGGGGCAAGCACAGATACGCAGTATTTT
TRBD2 TRBJ2-3 TRBV2 NA CASSDAWVREDTDTQYF TGTGCCAGCAGTGATGCGTGGGTGCGGGAGGACACAGATACGCAGTATTTT
NA TRBJ2-2 TRBV5-1 few CASRPRRFNTGELFF TGCGCCAGCAGGCCCCGGAGGTTTAACACCGGGGAGCTGTTTTTT
NA TRBJ2-7 TRBV5-1 NA CASENSSYEQYF TGCGCCAGTGAGAACAGCTCCTACGAGCAGTACTTC
NA TRBJ2-7 TRBV7-9 NA CASSLGGSREQYF TGTGCCAGCAGCTTAGGGGGGTCGAGGGAGCAGTACTTC